Presented here are 10 T cell receptor beta chains from one specimen sequenced in a study of regulatory and conventional T cells in RAG deficiency. The protocol was immunoSEQ multiplex PCR, while the TCRdb copy is restricted to in-frame clones and leaves out a portion. Of roughly 28,000 clones in the sample, just over 90% were seen once. Genomic DNA came from blood regulatory T cells gated CD4+ CD25-high CD127-low. These records were also assigned to another study, of regulatory T cells. That source notes: Primers: 52 TRBV forward and 13 TRBJ reverse.

What was sequenced was Tregs sorted from blood. These receptors were obtained from a human donor in good health.

The gene calls are TRBV5-1 and TRBJ1-6, with D possibly TRBD1 on 5 matching bases. Germline-derived CDR1 and CDR2 are SGHRS and YFSETQ. This CDR3 is built from 13 residues. V was clipped by 5 bases and J by 9 bases, with 12 bases between them. CDR3 nucleotides: TGCGCCAGCAGGGAACAGGAGGCTTCACCCCTCCACTTT. This sequence encodes CASREQEASPLHF. Combining the CDR3 with reference TRBV5-1 and TRBJ1-6 gives the whole variable domain KAGVTQTPRYLIKTRGQQVTLSCSPISGHRSVSWYQQTPGQGLQFLFEYFSETQRNKGNFPGRFSGRQFSNSRSEMNVSTLELGDSALYLCASREQEASPLHFGNGTRLTVT.

The chain employs TRBV5-1 and TRBJ2-5; no clear D gene. Germline V gene lookup returns CDR1 SGHRS and CDR2 YFSETQ. This CDR3 contains 13 residues. V was clipped by 5 bases and J by 5 bases, with 13 bases between them. CDR3 amino acids: CASRDAVLETQYF. The DNA of the CDR3 is TGCGCCAGCAGGGACGCGGTCTTGGAGACCCAGTACTTC.

The V call is TRBV4-1, the J call TRBJ2-1; D is unresolved. The CDR3 is made up of 12 amino acids. V lost 4 bases to trimming and J lost 5 bases, with 6 bases between them. Germline CDR1 MGHRA, CDR2 YSYEKL. Here the CDR3 reads CASSPKDNEQFF. The DNA of the CDR3 is TGCGCCAGCAGCCCAAAAGACAATGAGCAGTTCTTC.

V usage is TRBV5-1 and J usage is TRBJ1-1; 8 bases are a match to TRBD1. The CDR3 covers 12 residues. The V segment lost 1 base and the J segment 8 bases; nucleotides outside the gene matches: 1. Looked up from germline, CDR1 is SGHRS and CDR2 is YFSETQ. CDR3 sequence: CASSLTGGEAFF. The CDR3 nucleotides read TGCGCCAGCAGCTTGACAGGGGGGGAAGCTTTCTTT.

The table lists this clone with a count of one. The CDR3 sequence: CASSPQRGIYNEQFF. CDR3 DNA: TGTGCCAGCAGTCCCCAGCGGGGGATCTACAATGAGCAGTTCTTC. V usage is TRBV6-5 and J usage is TRBJ2-1; TRBD2 aligns across 8 bases. CDR1 is MNHEY, CDR2 SVGAGI, per germline. V shed 5 bases and J 3 bases; nucleotides not matched to a gene: 6. The CDR3 has 15 amino acids.

This clone was seen only once. The V gene is TRBV7-9, the J gene TRBJ1-4, with 7 positions matching TRBD1. The CDR3 has 15 residues. The germline gives CDR1 SEHNR, CDR2 FQNEAQ (reference sequence). Trimming took 4 bases from V and 3 from J; bases not matched to a gene: 5. Here the CDR3 DNA reads TGTGCCAGCAGCTCGCAGGGGGTGGCTAATGAAAAACTGTTTTTT. Translation: CASSSQGVANEKLFF.

This clone was found once. CDR3 DNA sequence: TGTGCCAGCAGCCTACAGGGCTATGGCTACACCTTC. It specifies CASSLQGYGYTF. The V gene is TRBV28, the J gene TRBJ1-2; the D gene is possibly TRBD1 (6 bases). The CDR3 runs to 12 residues. Trimming shortened V by 6 bases and J by 4 bases, and 9 bases separated the two germline ends. Germline V gives CDR1 MDHEN, CDR2 SYDVKM.

Comments on this clone: The junction shows a germline mismatch at one end, possibly a read error. The chain recombines TRBV7-2 with TRBJ1-4; D not resolved. The V gene's germline CDR1 is SGHTA and CDR2 FQGNSA. CDR3 length: 15 amino acids. Here the CDR3 reads CASSSGRLANDKLFF. CDR3 nucleotides: TGTGCCAGCAGCTCCGGACGCTTAGCTAATGACAAACTGTTTTTT.

The chain recombines TRBV7-3 with TRBJ2-3; 11 bases are shared with TRBD2. From germline, CDR1 is SGHTA and CDR2 FQGTGA. The CDR3 contains 17 residues. V lost 5 bases to trimming and J lost 3 bases; unmatched junction nucleotides: 10. The CDR3 region has the DNA TGTGCCAGCAGCCTTCGGGTAGCGGGGGGGAGGACAGATACGCAGTATTTT. The encoded protein is CASSLRVAGGRTDTQYF.

The chain carries TRBV5-6 and TRBJ1-3; a weak D match, TRBD1 (5 bases). Germline V CDR1 and CDR2: SGHDT, YYEEEE. With 5 bases removed from V and 0 bases from J, the gap between germline ends came to 12 bases. This CDR3 region has 15 residues. The CDR3 bases are TGTGCCAGCAGGGGGCAGGCACTCTCTGGAAACACCATATATTTT. This gives the protein CASRGQALSGNTIYF.